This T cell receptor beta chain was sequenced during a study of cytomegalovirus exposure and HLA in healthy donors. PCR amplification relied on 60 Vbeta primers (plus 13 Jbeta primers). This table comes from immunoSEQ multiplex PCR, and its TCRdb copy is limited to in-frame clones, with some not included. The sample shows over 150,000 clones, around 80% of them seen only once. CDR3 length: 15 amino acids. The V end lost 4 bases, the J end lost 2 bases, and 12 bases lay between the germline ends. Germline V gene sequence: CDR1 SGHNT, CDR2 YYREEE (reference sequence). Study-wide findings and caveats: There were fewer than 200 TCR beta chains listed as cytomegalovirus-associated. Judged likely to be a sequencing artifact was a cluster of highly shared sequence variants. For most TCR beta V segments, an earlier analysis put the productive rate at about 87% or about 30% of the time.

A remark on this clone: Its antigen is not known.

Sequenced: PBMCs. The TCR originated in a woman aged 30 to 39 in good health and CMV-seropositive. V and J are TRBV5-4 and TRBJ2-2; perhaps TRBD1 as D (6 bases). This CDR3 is CASSLRTANTGELFF. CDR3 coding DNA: TGTGCCAGCAGCCTACGGACAGCTAACACCGGGGAGCTGTTTTTT.